The 25 T cell receptor beta chains reported below all come from one sample, sequenced in a study of graft-versus-host responses after intestinal transplantation. Clones were sequenced by immunoSEQ multiplex PCR, and TCRdb holds only the in-frame ones, with some missing. The sample yields around 100,000 clones, approximately 93% seen once. Their recognized antigens are unknown. Sequenced here: unstimulated CD8+ T cells sorted from spleen or lymph node cells, sampled before transplant. Every receptor here comes from a human donor who was the organ donor for an intestinal transplant.

This sequence joins TRBV2 and TRBJ1-5, with D perhaps matching TRBD1 (6 bases). Trimming took 4 bases from V and 7 from J, leaving 23 bases between them. CDR1 is SNHLY and CDR2 is FYNNEI in the germline V gene. The CDR3 is 17 residues long. The CDR3 region is CASSGDVETGARQPQHF. DNA of the CDR3: TGTGCCAGCAGTGGCGACGTCGAGACAGGCGCAAGGCAGCCCCAGCATTTT.

The rearrangement links TRBV27 to TRBJ2-2; D possibly matches TRBD1 or TRBD2 (6 bases each). Trimming stripped 0 bases from V and 4 bases from J, with 12 bases between. The length of the CDR3 is 16 residues. Germline CDR1 MNHEY, CDR2 SMNVEV (reference sequence). The CDR3 here is CASSLSGGRGTGELFF. The CDR3 DNA is TGTGCCAGCAGTTTATCAGGGGGGAGAGGCACCGGGGAGCTGTTTTTT.

The DNA for the CDR3 is TGTGCCAGCAGCCAGTTCACTTCACAGGGGATCCCTGAAGCTTTCTTT. Its translation is CASSQFTSQGIPEAFF. The chain couples TRBV14 to TRBJ1-1; 7 nucleotides agree with TRBD1. Germline CDR1 is SGHDN and CDR2 is FVKESK. J lost 6 bases, V lost 3 bases, and 13 bases had no gene match. The CDR3 is 16 amino acids.

This chain links TRBV19 with TRBJ2-7, with D perhaps TRBD1 (6 bases). Trimming left V 3 bases short and J 1 base short, with 7 bases between. This CDR3 is built from 13 residues. CDR1 is LNHDA, CDR2 SQIVND, per germline (reference sequence). The CDR3 spells CASSMTGSYEQYF. The CDR3 DNA reads as TGTGCCAGTAGTATGACAGGATCCTACGAGCAGTACTTC. The full variable domain, with the rest looked up from reference TRBV19 and TRBJ2-7, is DGGITQSPKYLFRKEGQNVTLSCEQNLNHDAMYWYRQDPGQGLRLIYYSQIVNDFQKGDIAEGYSVSREKKESFPLTVTSAQKNPTAFYLCASSMTGSYEQYFGPGTRLTVT.

This clone was recorded once. The rearrangement uses TRBV29-1 and TRBJ1-2; D gene uncertain. The CDR3 runs 13 residues. Trimming pared 4 bases from V and 2 bases from J, leaving 11 bases between. CDR1 is SQVTM and CDR2 is ANQGSEA in the germline V gene. CDR3 sequence (DNA): TGCAGCGTTGGGACCGAAGACAACTATGGCTACACCTTC. Translating it yields CSVGTEDNYGYTF.

The chain carries TRBV30 and TRBJ1-5; no firm D call. The CDR3 runs 14 residues. Germline CDR1 and CDR2: GTSNPN and SVGIG (reference sequence). V was trimmed by 0 bases and J by 3 bases, leaving 9 bases between them. Here the CDR3 reads CAWSVASLNQPQHF. For the CDR3, the DNA is TGTGCCTGGAGTGTAGCCAGCCTCAATCAGCCCCAGCATTTT. Drawing the rest from reference TRBV30 and TRBJ1-5, the complete variable domain is SQTIHQWPATLVQPVGSPLSLECTVEGTSNPNLYWYRQAAGRGLQLLFYSVGIGQISSEVPQNLSASRPQDRQFILSSKKLLLSDSGFYLCAWSVASLNQPQHFGDGTRLSIL.

The genes are TRBV27 and TRBJ2-7; weak D call: TRBD2 (5 bases). Germline V gene data show CDR1 as MNHEY and CDR2 as SMNVEV (reference sequence). V gave up 4 bases and J gave up 2 bases, with 9 bases separating them. The CDR3 consists of 13 residues. The CDR3 protein is CASSYRGTYEQYF. DNA of the CDR3: TGTGCCAGCAGTTATCGGGGTACCTACGAGCAGTACTTC.

V and J are TRBV2 and TRBJ2-7, with 10 positions matching TRBD2. Germline loops: CDR1 SNHLY, CDR2 FYNNEI. After removal of 2 bases from V and 5 bases from J, the junction contained 3 bases not matched to a gene. The CDR3 spans 14 residues. CDR3 region: CASSEWLAGDEQYF. The CDR3 bases are TGTGCCAGCAGTGAATGGCTAGCGGGAGACGAGCAGTACTTC. Looking up the rest from reference TRBV2 and TRBJ2-7 gives the full variable domain: EPEVTQTPSHQVTQMGQEVILRCVPISNHLYFYWYRQILGQKVEFLVSFYNNEISEKSEIFDDQFSVERPDGSNFTLKIRSTKLEDSAMYFCASSEWLAGDEQYFGPGTRLTVT.

For the CDR3, the DNA is TGCGCCAGCAGCCTAACCCGGACTAGCGGGCACGAGCAGTACTTC. Protein: CASSLTRTSGHEQYF. The rearrangement links TRBV4-3 to TRBJ2-7; 11 nucleotides align to TRBD2. In germline, CDR1 is LGHNA, CDR2 YSLEER. V shed 4 bases and J 5 bases; nucleotides not matched to a gene: 7. This CDR3 is 15 amino acids long.

The rearrangement joins TRBV5-6 to TRBJ1-5; D perhaps matches TRBD1 (5 bases). V dropped 3 bases and J dropped 9 bases, with 10 bases sitting between them. Germline-derived CDR1 and CDR2 are SGHDT and YYEEEE. The CDR3 contains 12 residues. CDR3: CASSSQGSPQHF. The CDR3 coding sequence is TGTGCCAGCAGCTCTCAGGGATCGCCCCAGCATTTT.

The chain joins TRBV4-1 to TRBJ2-5; 8 nucleotides line up with TRBD2. V trimming: 3 bases; J trimming: 5 bases; junction bases outside the gene matches: 5. This CDR3 comprises 14 residues. CDR1 and CDR2 (germline): MGHRA, YSYEKL. The CDR3 sequence is CASSHSSGKETQYF. The CDR3 nucleotides are TGCGCCAGCAGCCATAGTAGCGGGAAGGAGACCCAGTACTTC.

The rearrangement links TRBV4-1 to TRBJ1-6; D is unclear. V shed 5 bases and J shed 0 bases, with 17 bases lying between them. The CDR3 sequence is 18 residues long. Germline V lookup: CDR1 MGHRA, CDR2 YSYEKL. CDR3 loop: CASSCWWSLSSYNSPLHF. For the CDR3, the DNA is TGCGCCAGCAGCTGTTGGTGGTCACTGAGCTCCTATAATTCACCCCTCCACTTT.

The chain links TRBV5-1 to TRBJ2-1; 10 positions agree with TRBD1. The V segment lost 4 bases and the J segment 7 bases; nucleotides outside the gene matches: 2. The CDR3 is 13 residues long. CDR1 SGHRS and CDR2 YFSETQ come from the germline V gene. CDR3 residues: CASSEGQGNEQFF. In DNA form, the CDR3 reads TGCGCCAGCAGCGAGGGACAGGGGAATGAGCAGTTCTTC.

This rearrangement joins TRBV27 to TRBJ1-1, with D perhaps matching TRBD1 (6 bases). Germline V gives CDR1 MNHEY, CDR2 SMNVEV (reference sequence). The length of the CDR3 is 15 residues. Trimming pared 0 bases from V and 3 bases from J, leaving 11 bases between. This chain's CDR3 is CASSLSRGPDTEAFF. Here the CDR3 DNA reads TGTGCCAGCAGTTTATCGCGGGGGCCGGACACTGAAGCTTTCTTT.

The chain's CDR3 is CASSSWDRGNTEAFF. The CDR3 DNA follows: TGTGCCAGCAGCTCCTGGGACAGGGGAAACACTGAAGCTTTCTTT. The gene calls are TRBV5-4 and TRBJ1-1; 10 bases are a match to TRBD1. There are 15 residues in the CDR3. V gave up 3 bases and J gave up 2 bases; unmatched junction bases: 4. CDR1 is SGHNT and CDR2 is YYREEE in the germline V gene (reference sequence).

This chain joins TRBV5-1 and TRBJ2-3, with D unclear. Trimming took off 4 bases at V and 2 bases at J, with 11 bases between the two ends. The CDR3 has 14 amino acids. CDR1 is SGHRS, CDR2 YFSETQ, per germline. CDR3 sequence reads: CASSPERLTDTQYF. CDR3 in DNA: TGCGCCAGCAGCCCCGAGCGACTCACAGATACGCAGTATTTT.

The rearrangement links TRBV18 to TRBJ2-2; D is unresolved. The V gene lost 3 bases and the J gene lost 0 bases, with 8 bases spanning the gap. This CDR3 has 15 residues. Germline CDR1 KGHSH, CDR2 LQKENI. The CDR3 bases are TGTGCCAGCTCACCCCCGCTGGCGAACACCGGGGAGCTGTTTTTT. It codes for CASSPPLANTGELFF.

This chain connects TRBV4-3 to TRBJ1-1; weak D call: TRBD1 (6 bases). Germline V gives CDR1 LGHNA, CDR2 YSLEER. Deletions cut 4 bases from V and 0 bases from J, with 9 bases between. This CDR3 spans 14 amino acids. CDR3 sequence: CASSPHRVNTEAFF. The CDR3 coding sequence is TGCGCCAGCAGCCCCCACAGGGTGAACACTGAAGCTTTCTTT.

The chain recombines TRBV28 with TRBJ1-2, with a weak D call TRBD1 (6 bases). Trimming pared 2 bases from V and 6 bases from J, leaving 10 bases between. CDR1 MDHEN and CDR2 SYDVKM come from the germline V gene. This CDR3 is 13 amino acids long. The CDR3 DNA is TGTGCCAGCAGTTTACTTCAGGGGAATGGCTACACCTTC. Its translation: CASSLLQGNGYTF.

This chain uses TRBV9 with TRBJ2-1; TRBD1 matches at 7 bases. CDR3 length: 16 amino acids. The germline V gene encodes CDR1 SGDLS and CDR2 YYNGEE. With V trimmed by 4 bases and J by 2 bases, 9 bases remained unmatched. The CDR3 loop reads CASSPPTGEAYNEQFF. The CDR3 coding sequence is TGTGCCAGCAGCCCGCCTACAGGGGAAGCCTACAATGAGCAGTTCTTC. The variable domain in full, with the rest retrieved from reference TRBV9 and TRBJ2-1, is DSGVTQTPKHLITATGQRVTLRCSPRSGDLSVYWYQQSLDQGLQFLIQYYNGEERAKGNILERFSAQQFPDLHSELNLSSLELGDSALYFCASSPPTGEAYNEQFFGPGTRLTVL.

This chain links TRBV19 with TRBJ2-3, with 7 bases matching TRBD1. Trimming took 2 bases from V and 3 from J; bases not matched to a gene: 2. The CDR3 is 14 residues long. Germline V gene data show CDR1 as LNHDA and CDR2 as SQIVND (reference sequence). Written as DNA, the CDR3 is TGTGCCAGTAGTATATGGACAGGAACAGATACGCAGTATTTT. Its translation is CASSIWTGTDTQYF. The full variable domain, in which reference TRBV19 and TRBJ2-3 provide the parts outside the CDR3, is DGGITQSPKYLFRKEGQNVTLSCEQNLNHDAMYWYRQDPGQGLRLIYYSQIVNDFQKGDIAEGYSVSREKKESFPLTVTSAQKNPTAFYLCASSIWTGTDTQYFGPGTRLTVL.

The chain employs TRBV27 and TRBJ2-5, with D perhaps TRBD1 or TRBD2 (6 bases each). TRBJ2-7 matches the DNA end more closely, so the J call is doubtful. The CDR3 is made up of 14 amino acids. Germline CDR1 is MNHEY and CDR2 is SMNVEV (reference sequence). CDR3 region: CASRTRGEYGEQYF. The CDR3 DNA sequence: TGTGCCAGCAGGACTAGGGGGGAGTACGGCGAGCAGTACTTC.

This clone is a singleton in its sample. The chain employs TRBV5-6 and TRBJ2-5, with no clear D. CDR1 SGHDT and CDR2 YYEEEE come from the germline V gene. This CDR3 has 13 amino acids. V was clipped by 4 bases and J by 5 bases, with 12 bases between them. Here the CDR3 reads CASSPDWPETQYF. CDR3 nucleotide sequence: TGTGCCAGCAGCCCTGACTGGCCGGAGACCCAGTACTTC.

This sequence joins TRBV30 and TRBJ2-1; D is perhaps TRBD2 (5 bases). Looked up from germline, CDR1 is GTSNPN and CDR2 is SVGIG (reference sequence). This CDR3 has 13 amino acids. Between the trimmed V and J ends, which lost 3 bases and 3 bases, there was a span of 9 bases. CDR3 DNA sequence: TGTGCCTGGAGCCCCGGGAACTACAATGAGCAGTTCTTC. This codes for CAWSPGNYNEQFF.

This chain uses TRBV11-2 with TRBJ1-2; D gene ambiguous. CDR3 length: 14 amino acids. Trimming shortened V by 5 bases and J by 0 bases, and 10 bases separated the two germline ends. Germline CDR1 reads SGHAT; CDR2 reads FQNNGV. In DNA, the CDR3 is TGTGCCAGCAGCCAGGTCACGGCTAACTATGGCTACACCTTC. Its protein is CASSQVTANYGYTF.